Below, 9 T cell receptor beta chains from the same sample are listed, as sequenced in a study of memory CD4+ T cells and cytomegalovirus serostatus. The sort gate was single viable CD3+CD4+CD8-CD45RO+ cells for memory CD4+ T cells. Data came from immunoSEQ multiplex PCR; TCRdb stores just in-frame clones and leaves some out. Of around 26,000 clones detected, more than 60% appear once; the ten largest clones hold 0.65% to 0.85%. Input material: memory CD4+ T cells from blood. Receptors were obtained from an adult in good health and CMV-seronegative.

This chain uses TRBV7-9 with TRBJ2-5; 8 nucleotides match TRBD2. The germline V gene has CDR1 SEHNR and CDR2 FQNEAQ (reference sequence). The CDR3 runs 16 residues. J was trimmed by 6 bases and V by 8 bases; bases with no gene match: 17. CDR3 in amino acids: CASSAGASGFEKTQYF. The DNA for the CDR3 is TGTGCCAGCTCCGCGGGGGCTAGCGGGTTTGAAAAGACCCAGTACTTC.

V and J are TRBV18 and TRBJ2-2; D might be TRBD1 (6 bases). The V gene's germline CDR1 is KGHSH and CDR2 LQKENI. The CDR3 has 17 residues. The V and J ends lost 4 bases and 2 bases respectively, with 17 bases between them. CDR3 in amino acids: CASSQTPTGRNTGELFF. CDR3 bases: TGTGCCAGCTCACAGACCCCGACAGGTAGAAACACCGGGGAGCTGTTTTTT. Filled out from reference TRBV18 and TRBJ2-2, the complete variable domain reads NAGVMQNPRHLVRRRGQEARLRCSPMKGHSHVYWYRQLPEEGLKFMVYLQKENIIDESGMPKERFSAEFPKEGPSILRIQQVVRGDSAAYFCASSQTPTGRNTGELFFGEGSRLTVL.

The V gene is TRBV10-1, the J gene TRBJ2-2; D gene unclear. Trimming stripped 6 bases from V and 7 bases from J, with 9 bases between. The CDR3 sequence is 12 residues long. CDR1 and CDR2 from the germline V gene are WNHNN and SYGVQD (reference sequence). This chain's CDR3 is CASSGWNGELFF. The DNA for the CDR3 is TGCGCCAGCAGCGGGTGGAACGGGGAGCTGTTTTTT.

This clone has just a few counts. The chain uses TRBV6-5 and TRBJ1-1, with a possible D match to TRBD1 (6 bases). Germline loops: CDR1 MNHEY, CDR2 SVGAGI. This CDR3 is built from 15 residues. The V end was cut by 6 bases, the J end by 5 bases, with 19 bases between. In DNA, the CDR3 is TGTGCCAGCAGCGCAGGCTCCCCAAGGGGGACTGAAGCTTTCTTT. This codes for CASSAGSPRGTEAFF.

This clone was seen only a few times. The J gene is TRBJ1-5, the V gene TRBV5-1; D is ambiguous. Germline V lookup: CDR1 SGHRS, CDR2 YFSETQ. The CDR3 has 15 residues. V was shortened by 0 bases and J by 3 bases, with 10 bases between the two germline ends. The CDR3, as DNA: TGCGCCAGCAGCTTGGAGCCTGGGTCCAATCAGCCCCAGCATTTT. This encodes CASSLEPGSNQPQHF. Full variable domain (outside the CDR3, taken from reference TRBV5-1 and TRBJ1-5): KAGVTQTPRYLIKTRGQQVTLSCSPISGHRSVSWYQQTPGQGLQFLFEYFSETQRNKGNFPGRFSGRQFSNSRSEMNVSTLELGDSALYLCASSLEPGSNQPQHFGDGTRLSIL.

This clone appeared once. This sequence joins TRBV28 and TRBJ2-5, with 8 bases identical to TRBD1. Germline-derived CDR1 and CDR2 are MDHEN and SYDVKM. This CDR3 region has 14 residues. The trim removed 6 bases at V and 11 bases at J, leaving 14 bases unmatched. The CDR3 is CASSLRGPPGKQYF. The CDR3 nucleotides are TGTGCCAGCAGCCTCAGGGGGCCCCCGGGGAAGCAGTACTTC.

This chain joins TRBV30 and TRBJ1-1, with D possibly being TRBD1 (6 bases). Germline CDR1 GTSNPN, CDR2 SVGIG (reference sequence). V lost 3 bases and J lost 1, with 18 bases in between. This CDR3 contains 16 residues. The CDR3 region has the DNA TGTGCCTGGAGGTCTCGGGGGGCGATTAGGAACACTGAAGCTTTCTTT. Its translation: CAWRSRGAIRNTEAFF.

The chain is built from TRBV19 and TRBJ1-2, with unresolved D. V lost 6 bases to trimming and J lost 7 bases, with 15 bases between them. The CDR3 is 13 residues long. CDR1 is LNHDA and CDR2 is SQIVND in the germline V gene (reference sequence). The CDR3 coding sequence is TGTGCCAGTAGGACGGATAGGGCGGCTGGCTACACCTTC. Amino acids: CASRTDRAAGYTF. The full variable domain, its missing parts supplied by reference TRBV19 and TRBJ1-2, is DGGITQSPKYLFRKEGQNVTLSCEQNLNHDAMYWYRQDPGQGLRLIYYSQIVNDFQKGDIAEGYSVSREKKESFPLTVTSAQKNPTAFYLCASRTDRAAGYTFGSGTRLTVV.

This clone was recorded a few times. CDR3 loop: CASSLADNTEAFF. As DNA, the CDR3 is TGTGCCAGCAGCTTAGCAGATAACACTGAAGCTTTCTTT. The chain employs TRBV11-1 and TRBJ1-1; no clear D gene. V dropped 0 bases and J dropped 2 bases, with 4 bases sitting between them. CDR1 is SGHAT and CDR2 is FQDESV in the germline V gene (reference sequence). The CDR3 consists of 13 residues.